The sequence of this T cell receptor beta chain was determined in a study of patients and donors after allogeneic stem cell transplantation. TCRdb fed the RT-PCR reads into MiXCR, producing one record per CDR3 protein. The sample gives approximately 200,000 distinct CDR3 sequences, around 41% of which show up once; about 30% is in the top ten. After removal of 6 bases from V and 6 bases from J, the junction contained 7 bases not matched to a gene. The CDR3 spans 14 residues. Germline V gives CDR1 MDHEN, CDR2 SYDVKM. Sequencing input: blood, either unsorted or a sorted T cell fraction (not recorded which). The chain recombines TRBV28 with TRBJ2-7; 11 bases map to TRBD1. This TCR derives from a human donor who was either an allogeneic HSCT recipient or a stem cell or donor lymphocyte infusion donor (not recorded which). It is not recorded whose cells these are; they may come from a transplant donor. The CDR3 spells CASSSPGTGGEQYF. For the CDR3, the DNA is TGTGCCAGCAGCTCCCCCGGGACAGGGGGCGAGCAGTACTTC.